A selection of T cell receptor beta chains follows, all from one sample in a study of blood T cell repertoires in COVID-19. Only in-frame clones appear in the TCRdb table, and some are missing; sequencing was by immunoSEQ multiplex PCR. The sample consists of 120,000 to 150,000 clones, 80% to 85% of them appearing once. Sequencing was carried out using PBMCs or T cells enriched from blood (not recorded which). The receptor source for this set is a woman aged 45-65 years who had been exposed to COVID-19. Each CDR3 is given with its conserved first and last residue. Fields, in order: V gene, clone size, J gene, D gene, CDR3 DNA, CDR3 protein. A D gene is named only where the DNA matches it firmly. Expanded clones get a size class; other rows say once, few or many, or leave the size out.

>TRBV30|once|TRBJ2-7|.
TGTGCCTGGAGCGAACTATACGAGCAGTACTTC
CAWSELYEQYF
>TRBV11-3|.|TRBJ2-5|TRBD2
TGTGCCAGCAGCCGGGGGACATTAGCGGGAGGGCTCCAAGAGACCCAGTACTTC
CASSRGTLAGGLQETQYF
>TRBV7-2|.|TRBJ1-6|.
TGTGCCAGCAGCTTAGCCCAGGGTAATTCACCCCTCCACTTT
CASSLAQGNSPLHF
>TRBV25-1|.|TRBJ2-7|.
TGTGCCAGCAGGGACAACTGGGGGGGCGGTATGGACTTTGGAGAGCAGTACTTC
CASRDNWGGGMDFGEQYF
>TRBV7-2|.|TRBJ1-6|TRBD1
TGTGCCAGCAGCTTAGCCTGGGGACAGGCAAGTTCACCCCTCCACTTT
CASSLAWGQASSPLHF
>TRBV5-1|once|TRBJ1-4|TRBD1
TGCGCCAGCAGCTTGGCCGGACAGGGTGATGAAAAACTGTTTTTT
CASSLAGQGDEKLFF
>TRBV4-3|.|TRBJ2-1|TRBD2
TGCGCCAGCAGCCAAGGGTCCCCCTGGCTAGCGGGAGGGCCGGAGCAGTTCTTC
CASSQGSPWLAGGPEQFF
>TRBV2|.|TRBJ2-4|.
TGTGCCAGCATCCGGGGGATAGGCAAAAACATTCAGTACTTC
CASIRGIGKNIQYF
>TRBV9|.|TRBJ1-3|.
TGTGCCAGCAGCGTAAGGACATCTGGAAACACCATATATTTT
CASSVRTSGNTIYF
>TRBV5-1|.|TRBJ1-2|TRBD1
TGCGCCAGCAGCGTGTCCGGGACAGGGATCAATGGCTACACCTTC
CASSVSGTGINGYTF
>TRBV6-5|few|TRBJ1-3|TRBD1
TGTGCCAGCAGGTCGGACAGGGTCCCTGGAAACACCATATATTTT
CASRSDRVPGNTIYF
>TRBV21-1|.|TRBJ1-2|.
TGTGCCAGCAGCAAAACAGGGGAGTGGGCCTATGGCTACACCTTC
CASSKTGEWAYGYTF
>TRBV27|.|TRBJ1-1|.
TGTGCCAGCAGTTCGGGGGGCGCGAACACTGAAGCTTTCTTT
CASSSGGANTEAFF
>TRBV19|.|TRBJ2-2|.
TGTGCCACCCTAAGCGGAAGCACCGGGGAGCTGTTTTTT
CATLSGSTGELFF
>TRBV18|.|TRBJ1-2|.
TGTGCCAGCTCACCTCACAGGGATTATGGCTACACCTTC
CASSPHRDYGYTF
>TRBV7-2|.|TRBJ2-7|TRBD1
TGTGCCAGCAGTCCTGACAGGGTGCTCTCCTACGAGCAGTACTTC
CASSPDRVLSYEQYF
>TRBV3-1/TRBV3-2|.|TRBJ2-7|.
TGTGCCAGCAGCCAACGGGGGGCCTCCTACGAGCAGTACTTC
CASSQRGASYEQYF
>TRBV7-2|.|TRBJ1-6|.
TGTGCCAGCAGCTTACAGGGCTATAATTCACCCCTCCACTTT
CASSLQGYNSPLHF
>TRBV7-9|.|TRBJ1-2|.
TGTGCCAGCAGCTTCTACAGGGAAGGCTATGGCTACACCTTC
CASSFYREGYGYTF
>TRBV11-2|.|TRBJ2-1|.
TGTGCCAGCAGCCCAGGACTAAACTCCAATGAGCAGTTCTTC
CASSPGLNSNEQFF
>TRBV11-1|.|TRBJ2-1|TRBD2
TGTGCCAGCAGCTTACCGGGACTACTCCTCAATGAGCAGTTCTTC
CASSLPGLLLNEQFF
>TRBV3-1/TRBV3-2|.|TRBJ1-6|TRBD1
TGTGCCAGCAGCCCCGGGACAGTTAATTCACCCCTCCACTTT
CASSPGTVNSPLHF
>TRBV19|.|TRBJ2-7|TRBD1
TGTGCCAGTAGTACGGGACAGGTCTCCTACGAGCAGTACTTC
CASSTGQVSYEQYF
>TRBV29-1|.|TRBJ2-1|TRBD2
TGCAGCGTTGCCCGGGCTAGCGGGATCCATGAGCAGTTCTTC
CSVARASGIHEQFF
>TRBV9|.|TRBJ2-6|TRBD2
TGTGCCAGCCGGACTAGCGGGATCTCTGGGGCCAACGTCCTGACTTTC
CASRTSGISGANVLTF
>TRBV11-2|.|TRBJ1-4|.
TGTGCCAGCAGCCCAAGAGGGGGGGCCGGGTGGAAACTGTTTTTT
CASSPRGGAGWKLFF
>TRBV19|.|TRBJ2-5|TRBD1
TGTGCCAGTAGTGTCACGACAGGGGGCCTAGGGGAGACCCAGTACTTC
CASSVTTGGLGETQYF
>TRBV19|.|TRBJ2-2|.
TGTGCCAGTCGTTCAGGGAACACCGGGGAGCTGTTTTTT
CASRSGNTGELFF